These T cell receptor beta chains were read from a single sample in a study of cytomegalovirus exposure and HLA in healthy donors. Method: immunoSEQ multiplex PCR; TCRdb's copy keeps in-frame clones and lacks some. The sample consists of 70,000 to 75,000 clones, over 85% of them appearing once. The sequenced sample was PBMCs. These receptors were obtained from a man between 18 and 35 years old in good health and CMV-seropositive. Each CDR3 is given with its conserved first and last residue. D genes are given only for firm matches. Size values are once, few and many counts, or a class for expanded clones, and some rows have none.

TRBV7-9,.,.,TRBJ2-5,CASSPRLGAGRETQYF,TGTGCCAGCAGCCCTAGGTTAGGGGCGGGACGGGAGACCCAGTACTTC
TRBV5-4,.,TRBD1,TRBJ2-1,CASSLGGTASSYNEQFF,TGTGCCAGCAGCTTGGGAGGGACAGCAAGCTCCTACAATGAGCAGTTCTTC
TRBV7-6,.,TRBD1,TRBJ1-2,CASSLRRGTGGIDYTF,TGTGCCAGCAGCTTGCGCCGGGGGACAGGGGGTATTGACTACACCTTC
TRBV5-8,once,TRBD1,TRBJ2-7,CASSRRGNEQYF,TGTGCCAGCAGCCGCAGGGGGAACGAGCAGTACTTC
TRBV19,.,TRBD1,TRBJ1-1,CASSIREGAETEAFF,TGTGCCAGTAGTATACGAGAGGGGGCCGAAACTGAAGCTTTCTTT
TRBV11-2,once,TRBD1,TRBJ1-2,CASSLDGQGISF,TGTGCCAGCAGCTTAGATGGACAGGGAATCTCCTTC
TRBV7-2,.,TRBD1,TRBJ2-6,CASRPDRSSGANVLTF,TGTGCCAGCCGCCCGGACAGGTCCTCTGGGGCCAACGTCCTGACTTTC
TRBV18,once,.,TRBJ2-3,CASSPGDTQYF,TGTGCCAGCTCACCCGGGGATACGCAGTATTTT
TRBV11-2,.,.,TRBJ1-5,CASSLGTGFGQPQHF,TGTGCCAGCAGCTTAGGTACAGGGTTCGGTCAGCCCCAGCATTTT
TRBV7-2,.,TRBD2,TRBJ2-5,CASSLGGRGETQYF,TGTGCCAGCAGCTTAGGAGGGAGGGGTGAGACCCAGTACTTC
TRBV27,.,.,TRBJ2-7,CASSLSSARDEQYF,TGTGCCAGCAGTTTATCTAGTGCTAGAGACGAGCAGTACTTC
TRBV7-2,.,TRBD1,TRBJ2-7,CASSRSPGQGSYEQYF,TGTGCCAGCAGCCGATCCCCGGGACAGGGTTCGTACGAGCAGTACTTC
TRBV14,.,TRBD1,TRBJ1-1,CASSLSYRGSTEAFF,TGTGCCAGCAGCCTCTCCTACAGGGGAAGCACTGAAGCTTTCTTT
TRBV6-5,.,.,TRBJ1-3,CASRPTDLSGNTIYF,TGTGCCAGCAGACCGACAGACCTCTCTGGAAACACCATATATTTT
TRBV5-1,.,.,TRBJ1-1,CASSLYRAETEAFF,TGCGCCAGCAGCTTGTACAGGGCGGAAACTGAAGCTTTCTTT
TRBV10-3,.,TRBD2,TRBJ2-1,CAISDYSGRRHEQFF,TGTGCCATCAGTGATTATAGCGGGAGAAGGCATGAGCAGTTCTTC
TRBV18,.,.,TRBJ1-5,CASSPGAANQPQHF,TGTGCCAGCTCACCGGGGGCCGCCAATCAGCCCCAGCATTTT
TRBV5-4,once,.,TRBJ2-1,CASSFGGRYEQFF,TGTGCCAGCAGCTTCGGGGGGCGGTATGAGCAGTTCTTC
TRBV15,once,.,TRBJ2-1,CATSRAGHNEQFF,TGTGCCACCAGCAGAGCAGGGCACAATGAGCAGTTCTTC
TRBV6-5,.,TRBD1,TRBJ1-1,CASKTGTGNTEAFF,TGTGCCAGCAAAACCGGGACAGGGAACACTGAAGCTTTCTTT
TRBV7-3,.,.,TRBJ2-7,CASSSGSYYEQYF,TGTGCCAGCAGCTCCGGGTCTTACTACGAGCAGTACTTC
TRBV29-1,.,.,TRBJ1-5,CSVQRGAGQPQHF,TGCAGCGTTCAAAGGGGCGCCGGTCAGCCCCAGCATTTT
TRBV7-9,.,TRBD2,TRBJ2-7,CASSLIGIAGHEQYF,TGTGCCAGCAGCTTAATAGGGATAGCGGGGCACGAGCAGTACTTC
TRBV27,.,.,TRBJ1-2,CASSLGPGGGYGYTF,TGTGCCAGCAGTTTAGGTCCGGGAGGGGGCTATGGCTACACCTTC
TRBV5-6,.,TRBD1,TRBJ2-6,CASSLWDRGAGANVLTF,TGTGCCAGCAGCTTGTGGGACAGGGGGGCTGGGGCCAACGTCCTGACTTTC
TRBV2,.,.,TRBJ2-7,CASSVTGGRGEQYF,TGTGCCAGCTCGGTCACCGGTGGTCGTGGCGAGCAGTACTTC
TRBV7-2,.,.,TRBJ1-6,CASSSFASGYRSPLHF,TGTGCCAGCAGCTCATTCGCCAGCGGGTATCGTTCACCCCTCCACTTT
TRBV27,.,TRBD1,TRBJ2-7,CASSQLGTGQIYEQYF,TGTGCCAGCAGTCAACTCGGGACAGGGCAAATCTACGAGCAGTACTTC
TRBV13,.,TRBD1,TRBJ1-3,CASSSTLPGGLPGNTIYF,TGTGCCAGCAGCTCAACTCTTCCAGGGGGGTTGCCTGGAAACACCATATATTTT
TRBV5-1,.,.,TRBJ2-1,CASSLGPFPNNEQFF,TGCGCCAGCAGCTTGGGGCCTTTCCCCAACAATGAGCAGTTCTTC
TRBV6-4,.,TRBD2,TRBJ2-1,CASSDSLAGAGSYNEQFF,TGTGCCAGCAGTGATTCGCTAGCGGGAGCTGGTTCCTACAATGAGCAGTTCTTC
TRBV5-1,.,.,TRBJ1-4,CASSLDREGEKLFF,TGCGCCAGCAGCTTGGACAGGGAGGGGGAAAAACTGTTTTTT
TRBV28,.,TRBD2,TRBJ2-2,CASSTAGVNTGELFF,TGTGCCAGCAGTACAGCGGGAGTCAACACCGGGGAGCTGTTTTTT
TRBV27,.,.,TRBJ2-7,CASSDGTAGEQYF,TGTGCCAGCAGCGACGGGACTGCGGGGGAGCAGTACTTC
TRBV5-1,.,TRBD1,TRBJ1-2,CASSSGGRQVGGYTF,TGCGCCAGCAGCTCAGGGGGCCGACAAGTGGGTGGCTACACCTTC
TRBV10-2,.,.,TRBJ2-2,CASSERGGTGELFF,TGCGCCAGCAGTGAAAGGGGAGGCACCGGGGAGCTGTTTTTT
TRBV5-1,.,.,TRBJ2-3,CASSLAPDTQYF,TGCGCCAGCAGCTTGGCCCCGGATACGCAGTATTTT
TRBV7-9,few,.,TRBJ1-5,CASSLGGVNQPQHF,TGTGCCAGCAGCTTAGGGGGGGTCAATCAGCCCCAGCATTTT
TRBV7-9,.,.,TRBJ2-3,CASSLAGADTQYF,TGTGCCAGCAGCTTAGCCGGTGCAGATACGCAGTATTTT
TRBV18,once,.,TRBJ2-1,CASSPAAPTTYNEQFF,TGTGCCAGCTCACCTGCTGCCCCCACAACCTACAATGAGCAGTTCTTC
TRBV4-1,few,.,TRBJ1-5,CASSQDGGLAQHF,TGCGCCAGCAGCCAAGACGGGGGACTAGCCCAGCATTTT
TRBV27,.,.,TRBJ2-7,CASTLNGRATYEQYF,TGTGCCAGCACCTTGAACGGGAGAGCTACCTACGAGCAGTACTTC
TRBV28,.,.,TRBJ2-1,CASSLFMGLRGFGDEQFF,TGTGCCAGCAGTTTATTTATGGGATTAAGGGGTTTCGGAGATGAGCAGTTCTTC
TRBV5-1,.,TRBD1,TRBJ2-3,CASSYDRGYTDTQYF,TGCGCCAGCAGTTATGACAGGGGGTACACAGATACGCAGTATTTT
TRBV2,.,.,TRBJ2-2,CASSADSSGELFF,TGTGCCAGCAGTGCGGACAGTTCCGGGGAGCTGTTTTTT
TRBV6-5,.,TRBD1,TRBJ2-7,CASSYSKQGNSYEQYF,TGTGCCAGCAGTTACTCGAAACAGGGGAACTCCTACGAGCAGTACTTC
TRBV5-4,.,TRBD2,TRBJ2-3,CASSESGSSPDTQYF,TGTGCCAGCAGTGAGAGCGGGAGTAGCCCAGATACGCAGTATTTT
TRBV27,.,.,TRBJ1-2,CASSWTPPGTYGYTF,TGTGCCAGCAGTTGGACGCCTCCTGGGACTTATGGCTACACCTTC
TRBV13,.,.,TRBJ2-7,CASSLGTDFYEQYF,TGTGCCAGCAGCTTGGGGACTGACTTCTACGAGCAGTACTTC
TRBV9,.,.,TRBJ2-3,CASSVGVQGDTQYF,TGTGCCAGCAGCGTAGGGGTCCAGGGGGATACGCAGTATTTT
TRBV2,once,.,TRBJ1-1,CASSEVGQHTEAFF,TGTGCCAGCAGTGAAGTGGGACAACACACTGAAGCTTTCTTT
TRBV7-9,.,.,TRBJ1-5,CASSPGPEPSSEPQHF,TGTGCCAGCAGCCCAGGGCCAGAACCCTCCTCGGAACCCCAGCATTTT
TRBV28,.,TRBD1,TRBJ1-2,CASYFSGTGNGYTF,TGTGCCAGCTATTTTTCCGGGACAGGGAATGGCTACACCTTC
TRBV28,once,TRBD2,TRBJ2-3,CASRTRTARPKERESTDTQYF,TGTGCCAGCCGAACCCGGACAGCCCGCCCGAAAGAGCGGGAGAGTACAGATACGCAGTATTTT
TRBV6-6,.,TRBD1,TRBJ2-3,CASSTGQGGDTQYF,TGTGCCAGCAGTACGGGACAGGGGGGAGATACGCAGTATTTT
TRBV9,.,.,TRBJ2-5,CASSSHIAQAPPETQYF,TGTGCCAGCAGCTCCCACATCGCCCAGGCGCCCCCCGAGACCCAGTACTTC
TRBV7-6,.,TRBD1,TRBJ2-7,CASSLTGVEQYF,TGTGCCAGCAGCTTGACAGGGGTCGAGCAGTACTTC
TRBV7-6,.,.,TRBJ2-7,CATRQDSSYEQYF,TGTGCCACTCGACAGGACAGCTCCTACGAGCAGTACTTC
TRBV6-1,.,.,TRBJ2-5,CASVSGETAAQYF,TGTGCCAGCGTATCCGGTGAGACGGCGGCCCAGTACTTC
TRBV11-2,.,.,TRBJ2-7,CASSFNPGNSEQYF,TGTGCCAGCAGCTTTAATCCGGGTAATAGCGAGCAGTACTTC